Following are 27 T cell receptor beta chains from one sample sequenced in a study of brain T cells in children with intractable seizures. The data were produced by immunoSEQ multiplex PCR, yet TCRdb's version contains in-frame clones alone and is incomplete. The table shows 110,000 or so clones, with 94% occurring only once. Sequencing used peripheral blood, obtained at surgery. These receptors were taken from a boy in the first two years of life with hemimegalencephaly and intractable seizures.

This chain links TRBV6-5 with TRBJ2-1; D possibly corresponds to TRBD2 (6 bases). This CDR3 region has 15 residues. Trimming stripped 6 bases from V and 9 bases from J, with 21 bases between. Germline-derived CDR1 and CDR2 are MNHEY and SVGAGI. CDR3 DNA sequence: TGTGCCAGCAGGCCCGGGACTGGAGGGGAGCGTGAGCAGTTCTTC. Amino acids: CASRPGTGGEREQFF.

The rearrangement links TRBV5-1 to TRBJ1-1; D is possibly TRBD1 (5 bases). V lost 0 bases to trimming and J lost 7 bases, with 19 bases between them. The CDR3 consists of 16 residues. The germline CDR1 and CDR2 sequences are SGHRS and YFSETQ. The CDR3: CASSLAGTQRGNEAFF. CDR3 coding DNA: TGCGCCAGCAGCTTGGCCGGGACTCAACGAGGTAATGAAGCTTTCTTT.

The chain recombines TRBV7-2 with TRBJ2-3; D not certain. The CDR3 consists of 12 residues. Trimming took off 3 bases at V and 2 bases at J, with 3 bases between the two ends. Germline V lookup: CDR1 SGHTA, CDR2 FQGNSA. CDR3 loop: CASSLDTDTQYF. CDR3 sequence (DNA): TGTGCCAGCAGCTTGGACACAGATACGCAGTATTTT. The whole variable domain, filled in from reference TRBV7-2 and TRBJ2-3, reads GAGVSQSPSNKVTEKGKDVELRCDPISGHTALYWYRQSLGQGLEFLIYFQGNSAPDKSGLPSDRFSAERTGGSVSTLTIQRTQQEDSAVYLCASSLDTDTQYFGPGTRLTVL.

The chain joins TRBV28 to TRBJ2-1; D possibly corresponds to TRBD2 (7 bases). V was clipped by 4 bases and J by 5 bases, with 18 bases between them. Germline V gene data show CDR1 as MDHEN and CDR2 as SYDVKM. The CDR3 is 16 residues long. CDR3 residues: CASSSTRGAGNNEQFF. The CDR3 nucleotides are TGTGCCAGCAGTTCTACTCGGGGGGCGGGCAACAATGAGCAGTTCTTC.

J is TRBJ2-7 and V is TRBV5-4, with 15 bases lining up with TRBD2. Losses at the gene ends were 4 bases for V and 2 bases for J; bases not matched to a gene: 4. The CDR3 is 16 residues long. Per germline, CDR1 SGHNT and CDR2 YYREEE (reference sequence). The CDR3 protein is CASSPGLAGGPYEQYF. CDR3 bases: TGTGCCAGCAGCCCCGGACTAGCGGGAGGGCCCTACGAGCAGTACTTC.

This chain links TRBV12-3 or TRBV12-4 with TRBJ2-2; 10 nucleotides line up with TRBD1. This CDR3 spans 13 amino acids. The trim removed 5 bases at V and 7 bases at J, leaving 1 base unmatched. The CDR3 protein is CASSRTGGGELFF. DNA for the CDR3: TGTGCCAGCAGTCGGACAGGGGGCGGGGAGCTGTTTTTT.

The rearrangement links TRBV11-2 to TRBJ2-7, with 9 bases matching TRBD1. The germline V gene encodes CDR1 SGHAT and CDR2 FQNNGV. The V gene end was trimmed by 1 base and the J gene end by 9 bases; junction bases not matched to a gene: 7. The CDR3 totals 14 residues. This CDR3 reads CASSLGPTGGWQYF. The DNA of the CDR3 is TGTGCCAGCAGCTTAGGTCCCACAGGGGGCTGGCAGTACTTC.

This sequence joins TRBV20-1 and TRBJ2-3; D ambiguous. Germline CDR1 DFQATT, CDR2 SNEGSKA (reference sequence). The CDR3 sequence is 11 residues long. V was pared by 3 bases and J by 4 bases, with 5 bases between. The DNA for the CDR3 is TGCAGTGCTAGGACCCCAGATACGCAGTATTTT. Residues: CSARTPDTQYF.

J is TRBJ1-2 and V is TRBV6-5, with 7 bases matching TRBD1. The CDR3 runs 14 residues. Germline assignment: CDR1 MNHEY and CDR2 SVGAGI. The V gene end was trimmed by 7 bases and the J gene end by 4 bases; junction bases not matched to a gene: 9. CDR3 bases: TGTGCCAGCAAAGACAGGGTCACGAGCTATGGCTACACCTTC. Amino acids: CASKDRVTSYGYTF.

J is TRBJ2-3 and V is TRBV10-3, with 9 bases identical to TRBD1. The CDR3 extends over 13 amino acids. Germline CDR1 reads ENHRY; CDR2 reads SYGVKD. J was trimmed by 4 bases and V by 8 bases; bases with no gene match: 4. The CDR3 region is CAIRGTGSDTQYF. CDR3 bases: TGTGCCATCCGGGGGACAGGGTCAGATACGCAGTATTTT.

The CDR3 sequence: CASSQLASTDTQYF. The DNA for the CDR3 is TGTGCCAGCAGCCAACTGGCTAGCACAGATACGCAGTATTTT. V gene TRBV4-2 combines with J gene TRBJ2-3, with D unresolved. Germline V CDR1 and CDR2: LGHNA, YNFKEQ. Trimming took off 2 bases at V and 0 bases at J, with 6 bases between the two ends. This CDR3 has 14 residues.

The chain combines TRBV5-1 with TRBJ2-1, with D hard to call. With 7 bases removed from V and 4 bases from J, the gap between germline ends came to 6 bases. CDR1 and CDR2 from the germline V gene are SGHRS and YFSETQ. The CDR3 runs 11 residues. CDR3 residues: CASEGYNEQFF. The CDR3 DNA reads as TGCGCCAGCGAAGGGTACAATGAGCAGTTCTTC. Full variable domain (rest looked up from reference TRBV5-1 and TRBJ2-1): KAGVTQTPRYLIKTRGQQVTLSCSPISGHRSVSWYQQTPGQGLQFLFEYFSETQRNKGNFPGRFSGRQFSNSRSEMNVSTLELGDSALYLCASEGYNEQFFGPGTRLTVL.

The chain employs TRBV30 and TRBJ2-7; D is undetermined. The CDR3 loop spans 11 amino acids. V lost 0 bases to trimming and J lost 7 bases, with 7 bases between them. Germline V gene sequence: CDR1 GTSNPN, CDR2 SVGIG (reference sequence). The CDR3 region has the DNA TGTGCCTGGAGTGTATCTCCTGAGCAGTACTTC. Its protein is CAWSVSPEQYF.

This clone appeared a few times. The chain joins TRBV27 to TRBJ2-7; no clear D gene. The length of the CDR3 is 16 residues. Trimming pared 3 bases from V and 5 bases from J, leaving 20 bases between. CDR1 is MNHEY and CDR2 is SMNVEV in the germline V gene (reference sequence). DNA of the CDR3: TGTGCCAGCAGTTTCAGTCCAGTGGGGTTAGCCCACGAGCAGTACTTC. It encodes CASSFSPVGLAHEQYF.

The chain links TRBV7-3 to TRBJ2-3, with unresolved D. This CDR3 spans 16 amino acids. Per the germline V gene, CDR1 is SGHTA and CDR2 is FQGTGA. The V gene lost 5 bases and the J gene lost 1 base, with 16 bases spanning the gap. The CDR3 loop reads CASSAALPTRTDTQYF. The DNA of the CDR3 is TGTGCCAGCAGCGCGGCACTACCGACGCGCACAGATACGCAGTATTTT.

The chain recombines TRBV28 with TRBJ1-6, with a tentative D call TRBD1 (5 bases). Deletions cut 3 bases from V and 7 bases from J, with 25 bases between. This CDR3 region has 19 residues. The germline V gene encodes CDR1 MDHEN and CDR2 SYDVKM. The CDR3 is CASSLLWAGWQGLNSPLHF. Written as DNA, the CDR3 is TGTGCCAGCAGTTTGTTATGGGCGGGTTGGCAGGGTCTAAATTCACCCCTCCACTTT.

J is TRBJ2-7 and V is TRBV7-2; 7 nucleotides align to TRBD2. With V trimmed by 1 base and J by 4 bases, 4 bases remained unmatched. CDR1 SGHTA and CDR2 FQGNSA come from the germline V gene. The CDR3 covers 14 residues. CDR3 sequence (DNA): TGTGCCAGCAGCTTAGTGGCTAGCGGATACGAGCAGTACTTC. It translates to CASSLVASGYEQYF.

The chain is built from TRBV28 and TRBJ1-2, with D hard to call. Germline CDR1 reads MDHEN; CDR2 reads SYDVKM. V gave up 6 bases and J gave up 5 bases, with 19 bases separating them. This CDR3 has 15 residues. In nucleotides, the CDR3 is TGTGCCAGCAGACGGGCCCTTCCCTCGGGGTATGGCTACACCTTC. Translation gives CASRRALPSGYGYTF.

The chain has TRBV21-1 and TRBJ1-6. TRBV21-1 is described as a pseudogene. This CDR3 is 16 amino acids long. The CDR3 reads CASSKVRPHYNSPLHF. The DNA of the CDR3 is TGTGCCAGCAGCAAAGTGAGGCCACATTATAATTCACCCCTCCACTTT.

With respect to this clone: At the DNA level, this CDR3 is encoded by other sequences in the same sample as well. J is TRBJ2-7 and V is TRBV28, with D possibly being TRBD1 (6 bases). The germline gives CDR1 MDHEN, CDR2 SYDVKM. Trimming shortened V by 3 bases and J by 3 bases, and 9 bases separated the two germline ends. The CDR3 spans 13 residues. The CDR3 protein is CASSFGRGYEQYF. CDR3 in DNA: TGTGCCAGCAGTTTCGGCAGGGGCTACGAGCAGTACTTC.

The sample holds one count of this clone. The chain combines TRBV5-1 with TRBJ1-2, with 9 positions matching TRBD1. The junction had 12 bases not matched to a gene; V was cut back by 4 bases and J by 5 bases. Germline CDR1 SGHRS, CDR2 YFSETQ. This CDR3 region has 16 residues. The CDR3 loop reads CASSPPTTGGGYGYTF. The CDR3 DNA is TGCGCCAGCAGCCCACCAACGACAGGGGGGGGGTATGGCTACACCTTC.

The chain employs TRBV2 and TRBJ2-5, with D unclear. The CDR3 length is 14 residues. The ends were cut back, 2 bases at V and 2 bases at J, with 9 bases in the middle. The germline CDR1 and CDR2 sequences are SNHLY and FYNNEI. The CDR3 loop reads CASSELLLQETQYF. In DNA form, the CDR3 reads TGTGCCAGCAGTGAATTGTTGCTTCAAGAGACCCAGTACTTC.

The chain has TRBV10-3 and TRBJ1-1; a weak D match, TRBD1 (5 bases). Trimming took 6 bases from V and 4 from J, leaving 12 bases between them. Germline V gene data show CDR1 as ENHRY and CDR2 as SYGVKD. CDR3 length: 13 amino acids. The CDR3 DNA follows: TGTGCCATCAGGAATCAGGGAGCCACTGAAGCTTTCTTT. Amino acid sequence: CAIRNQGATEAFF.

This clone was detected once. This chain uses TRBV19 with TRBJ1-5; 9 positions match TRBD1. This CDR3 has 15 amino acids. V lost 6 bases to trimming and J lost 0 bases; unmatched junction nucleotides: 3. Germline-derived CDR1 and CDR2 are LNHDA and SQIVND (reference sequence). Here the CDR3 reads CASRTGGYSNQPQHF. CDR3 nucleotides: TGTGCCAGTAGGACAGGGGGATATAGCAATCAGCCCCAGCATTTT.

The chain is built from TRBV7-2 and TRBJ2-7, with D tentatively TRBD2 (6 bases). Germline assignment: CDR1 SGHTA and CDR2 FQGNSA. The CDR3 is 15 residues long. V lost 2 bases to trimming and J lost 2 bases, with 13 bases between them. CDR3 in amino acids: CASSLSSGYPYEQYF. CDR3 bases: TGTGCCAGCAGCTTATCGAGCGGGTACCCCTACGAGCAGTACTTC.

The table lists this clone with a count of one. This chain uses TRBV7-3 with TRBJ2-1; D perhaps matches TRBD2 (5 bases). Germline CDR1 SGHTA, CDR2 FQGTGA. This CDR3 has 15 amino acids. V was shortened by 2 bases and J by 4 bases, with 12 bases between the two germline ends. Here the CDR3 DNA reads TGTGCCAGCAGCTTAGAAGCGGTAGGGTACAATGAGCAGTTCTTC. Translating gives CASSLEAVGYNEQFF.

The chain has TRBV28 and TRBJ1-2; D remains unclear. V dropped 2 bases and J dropped 8 bases, with 9 bases sitting between them. This CDR3 is built from 12 residues. Germline CDR1 and CDR2: MDHEN and SYDVKM. CDR3 protein: CASSLKPGGYTF. The DNA for the CDR3 is TGTGCCAGCAGTTTAAAGCCTGGGGGCTACACCTTC.